The 5 T cell receptor beta chains reported below all come from one sample, sequenced in a study of shared clonotypes between healthy human individuals. Here immunoSEQ multiplex PCR was the method, and the copy in TCRdb shows in-frame clones only, minus some. Found here are about 2.4 million clones, approximately 94% of them singletons; the top ten hold 0.36%. Sequenced material: naive CD4+ T cells from PBMCs. Described subset: CD45RA+ positively selected. All receptors derive from a young man in good health. Some clones in this sample may be carry-over from other donors' samples.

This clone was recorded only once. The gene calls are TRBV6-1 and TRBJ2-1; 9 bases are a match to TRBD2. CDR3 length equals 16 residues. From germline, CDR1 is MNHNS and CDR2 SASEGT. Germline trimming cut 4 bases from V and 2 bases from J; bases unmatched to any gene: 6. CDR3 sequence: CASSVLAGVPYNEQFF. The CDR3 nucleotides are TGTGCCAGCAGTGTGTTAGCGGGAGTTCCCTACAATGAGCAGTTCTTC.

This sequence joins TRBV19 and TRBJ2-1, with 7 bases lining up with TRBD2. Germline CDR1 reads LNHDA; CDR2 reads SQIVND (reference sequence). There are 16 residues in the CDR3. With V trimmed by 6 bases and J by 3 bases, 11 bases remained unmatched. CDR3 coding DNA: TGTGCCAGTAGCTCGTCGTGGGGGACTATCTACAATGAGCAGTTCTTC. Its translation: CASSSSWGTIYNEQFF.

Comment on this clone: This CDR3 is also generated by other DNA sequences in the sample. The chain combines TRBV11-2 with TRBJ2-3, with 7 nucleotides matching TRBD2. V shed 0 bases and J 1 base; nucleotides not matched to a gene: 1. The CDR3 has 15 residues. From germline, CDR1 is SGHAT and CDR2 FQNNGV. CDR3 amino acids: CASSLDRGGTDTQYF. The CDR3 coding sequence is TGTGCCAGCAGCTTAGATCGGGGGGGCACAGATACGCAGTATTTT.

This clone occurred once. V is TRBV6-6 and J is TRBJ1-4, with D unclear. V lost 2 bases and J 5 bases, leaving 9 bases between the germline ends. CDR3 length: 14 amino acids. Looked up from germline, CDR1 is MNHNY and CDR2 is SVGAGI (reference sequence). In DNA, the CDR3 is TGTGCCAGCAGTTACCGGGAATTAAATGAAAAACTGTTTTTT. Amino acid sequence: CASSYRELNEKLFF.

V gene TRBV5-4 combines with J gene TRBJ2-1, with 11 bases fitting TRBD2. The CDR3 length is 14 residues. CDR1 and CDR2 from the germline V gene are SGHNT and YYREEE (reference sequence). The V segment lost 5 bases and the J segment 9 bases; nucleotides outside the gene matches: 7. Here the CDR3 DNA reads TGTGCCAGCAGAATAGCGGGAGGGAGGATTGAGCAGTTCTTC. Amino acids: CASRIAGGRIEQFF.